This passage covers 25 T cell receptor beta chains from one sample sequenced in a study of cytomegalovirus exposure and HLA in healthy donors. The study ran its PCR with 60 Vbeta and 13 Jbeta primers. Method: immunoSEQ multiplex PCR; TCRdb's copy keeps in-frame clones and lacks some. The data show 80,000 to 95,000 clones, 60% to 85% seen once. Sequencing was done on a sample of PBMCs. These receptors were obtained from a man aged 18 to 35 in good health and CMV-seropositive.

This chain uses TRBV5-4 with TRBJ2-1; 9 bases align to TRBD2. Losses at the gene ends were 0 bases for V and 4 bases for J; bases not matched to a gene: 2. The germline V gene has CDR1 SGHNT and CDR2 YYREEE (reference sequence). The CDR3 is made up of 15 amino acids. The CDR3 DNA is TGTGCCAGCAGCTTGGATACTAGCGGGTACAATGAGCAGTTCTTC. Amino acids: CASSLDTSGYNEQFF.

This clone was detected only a few times. This chain joins TRBV11-2 and TRBJ1-1, with D tentatively TRBD1 (5 bases). V was pared by 2 bases and J by 4 bases, with 14 bases between. CDR3 length equals 15 residues. Germline V CDR1 and CDR2: SGHAT, FQNNGV. The CDR3 protein is CASSLTPGWSTEAFF. CDR3 DNA: TGTGCCAGCAGCTTAACGCCAGGGTGGTCCACTGAAGCTTTCTTT.

In its sample, this clone was seen once. The chain links TRBV2 to TRBJ1-2; no clear D gene. Trimming took 4 bases from V and 8 from J, leaving 8 bases between them. Germline V gives CDR1 SNHLY, CDR2 FYNNEI. The CDR3 is 11 amino acids. CDR3 amino acids: CASSVEGGYTF. DNA of the CDR3: TGTGCCAGCAGTGTGGAGGGCGGCTACACCTTC.

The genes are TRBV6-5 and TRBJ1-1, with D unclear. The length of the CDR3 is 15 residues. Germline V gene data show CDR1 as MNHEY and CDR2 as SVGAGI. V lost 2 bases, J lost 3 bases, and 13 bases lay in between. CDR3 loop: CASSYLPPMDTEAFF. DNA for the CDR3: TGTGCCAGCAGTTACCTACCGCCCATGGACACTGAAGCTTTCTTT.

This clone appeared a single time. The J gene is TRBJ2-7, the V gene TRBV7-8; 10 positions match TRBD2. CDR1 and CDR2 from the germline V gene are SGHVS and FQNEAQ. CDR3 length: 13 residues. V trimming: 8 bases; J trimming: 6 bases; junction bases outside the gene matches: 7. The DNA for the CDR3 is TGTGCCAGCGGGAGCGGGAGGGCCGTCGAGCAGTACTTC. Residues: CASGSGRAVEQYF.

This clone showed up just a few times. This chain uses TRBV7-9 with TRBJ2-7; D is unclear. The CDR3 is made up of 14 amino acids. V lost 1 base, J lost 6 bases, and 13 bases lay in between. Germline V gene lookup returns CDR1 SEHNR and CDR2 FQNEAQ (reference sequence). Here the CDR3 DNA reads TGTGCCAGCAGCTTAGGGGCAGGATTTAGCGAGCAGTACTTC. Its protein is CASSLGAGFSEQYF. The full variable domain, with the rest looked up from reference TRBV7-9 and TRBJ2-7, is DTGVSQNPRHKITKRGQNVTFRCDPISEHNRLYWYRQTLGQGPEFLTYFQNEAQLEKSRLLSDRFSAERPKGSFSTLEIQRTEQGDSAMYLCASSLGAGFSEQYFGPGTRLTVT.

CDR3 in DNA: TGTGCCAGCAGCTCCTCACAAGGAGGGGATACGCAGTATTTT. As protein: CASSSSQGGDTQYF. The chain combines TRBV13 with TRBJ2-3, with a possible D match to TRBD2 (6 bases). Trimming cost V 4 bases and J 6 bases, with 14 bases left between them. Germline CDR1 is PRHDT and CDR2 is FYEKMQ (reference sequence). The CDR3 spans 14 residues.

The genes are TRBV4-1 and TRBJ2-2; 7 bases match TRBD2. Germline trimming cut 1 base from V and 5 bases from J; bases unmatched to any gene: 10. Per germline, CDR1 MGHRA and CDR2 YSYEKL. This CDR3 is 17 amino acids long. The CDR3, as DNA: TGCGCCAGCAGCCAAGCGGAACTAGCGTCGTTTACCGGGGAGCTGTTTTTT. The encoded protein is CASSQAELASFTGELFF.

The chain joins TRBV29-1 to TRBJ1-1, with TRBD1 matching over 10 bases. The CDR3 sequence is 14 residues long. Germline V gives CDR1 SQVTM, CDR2 ANQGSEA. Germline trimming cut 3 bases from V and 5 bases from J; bases unmatched to any gene: 6. The CDR3 loop is CSVDDRGPHTEAFF. CDR3 bases: TGCAGCGTTGACGACAGGGGGCCTCATACTGAAGCTTTCTTT.

The chain employs TRBV11-3 and TRBJ1-1; 7 bases fit TRBD1. The V segment lost 6 bases and the J segment 1 base; nucleotides outside the gene matches: 11. The CDR3 spans 16 residues. Germline-derived CDR1 and CDR2 are SGHNT and YENEEA. The CDR3 bases are TGTGCCAGCAGTCCATCCTCGGGACAGAAGAACACTGAAGCTTTCTTT. The encoded protein is CASSPSSGQKNTEAFF. Combining the CDR3 with reference TRBV11-3 and TRBJ1-1 gives the whole variable domain EAGVVQSPRYKIIEKKQPVAFWCNPISGHNTLYWYLQNLGQGPELLIRYENEEAVDDSQLPKDRFSAERLKGVDSTLKIQPAELGDSAVYLCASSPSSGQKNTEAFFGQGTRLTVV.

The CDR3 bases are TGTGCCAGCAGCTCTCTTCTGAGGGACAGGGTTCACGGGGAGCTGTTTTTT. Its protein is CASSSLLRDRVHGELFF. This chain joins TRBV11-2 and TRBJ2-2, with 9 nucleotides matching TRBD1. The germline CDR1 and CDR2 sequences are SGHAT and FQNNGV. CDR3 length: 17 amino acids. The V gene end was trimmed by 4 bases and the J gene end by 7 bases; junction bases not matched to a gene: 13.

This clone showed up just a few times. The chain joins TRBV6-1 to TRBJ1-1; maybe TRBD1 (5 bases). V dropped 3 bases and J dropped 2 bases, with 13 bases sitting between them. CDR1 is MNHNS and CDR2 is SASEGT in the germline V gene. The CDR3 consists of 15 residues. CDR3 sequence reads: CASSDFSQGNTEAFF. CDR3 DNA: TGTGCCAGCAGTGATTTTTCCCAGGGCAACACTGAAGCTTTCTTT.

This clone was counted once. The gene calls are TRBV21-1 and TRBJ2-3; the D call in the table, TRBD1, was not verified against the DNA. TRBV21-1 represents a pseudogene. This CDR3 spans 17 amino acids. CDR3 protein: CASSKECPGMVTDTQYF. Here the CDR3 DNA reads TGTGCCAGCAGCAAAGAATGCCCAGGGATGGTAACAGATACGCAGTATTTT.

The chain recombines TRBV7-6 with TRBJ2-5, with TRBD2 matching 8 bases. The CDR3 length is 15 residues. V trimming: 5 bases; J trimming: 5 bases; junction bases outside the gene matches: 10. CDR1 is SGHVS and CDR2 is FNYEAQ in the germline V gene. CDR3 nucleotides: TGTGCCAGCAGCCTAGATCCGGGAGGGACGGAGACCCAGTACTTC. It encodes CASSLDPGGTETQYF.

This chain links TRBV20-1 with TRBJ2-1; D is possibly TRBD2 (6 bases). The V end lost 6 bases, the J end lost 6 bases, and 9 bases lay between the germline ends. The CDR3 is 11 residues long. In germline, CDR1 is DFQATT, CDR2 SNEGSKA (reference sequence). The DNA for the CDR3 is TGCAGTGCCAAACTAGCCAATGAGCAGTTCTTC. Amino acids: CSAKLANEQFF.

The rearrangement joins TRBV5-1 to TRBJ2-5; 11 bases are shared with TRBD1. This CDR3 region has 15 residues. V was clipped by 0 bases and J by 4 bases; unmatched bases: 2. Germline V gives CDR1 SGHRS, CDR2 YFSETQ. The CDR3 protein is CASSLAGTGGETQYF. The CDR3 coding sequence is TGCGCCAGCAGCTTGGCAGGGACAGGGGGAGAGACCCAGTACTTC.

In its sample, this clone was seen a few times. The chain carries TRBV6-5 and TRBJ2-3; no firm D call. There are 15 residues in the CDR3. The germline CDR1 and CDR2 sequences are MNHEY and SVGAGI. Trimming shortened V by 6 bases and J by 2 bases, and 15 bases separated the two germline ends. Written as DNA, the CDR3 is TGTGCCAGCAGCCGAAGCGCTACCCTCACAGATACGCAGTATTTT. It specifies CASSRSATLTDTQYF.

The chain joins TRBV9 to TRBJ1-5; a weak D match, TRBD1 (6 bases). V lost 0 bases and J 6 bases, leaving 13 bases between the germline ends. In germline, CDR1 is SGDLS, CDR2 YYNGEE. This CDR3 comprises 15 residues. The CDR3 DNA follows: TGTGCCAGCAGCGTAGGACAGGAAAGTTTTCAGCCCCAGCATTTT. Residues: CASSVGQESFQPQHF.

The chain carries TRBV10-3 and TRBJ1-1, with 9 positions matching TRBD1. Germline V gene sequence: CDR1 ENHRY, CDR2 SYGVKD. The CDR3 contains 14 residues. V shed 3 bases and J 4 bases; nucleotides not matched to a gene: 3. CDR3 in amino acids: CAISDQTGGTEAFF. As DNA, the CDR3 is TGTGCCATCAGTGATCAGACAGGGGGCACTGAAGCTTTCTTT.

The V and J genes are TRBV28 and TRBJ2-2; a weak D match, TRBD1 (5 bases). Germline assignment: CDR1 MDHEN and CDR2 SYDVKM. Trimming shortened V by 6 bases and J by 2 bases, and 10 bases separated the two germline ends. The CDR3 totals 14 residues. CDR3 in DNA: TGTGCCAGCAGCTCGGACACCAACACCGGGGAGCTGTTTTTT. This encodes CASSSDTNTGELFF.

The sample holds a few counts of this clone. The chain recombines TRBV14 with TRBJ1-1, with 9 bases matching TRBD1. After removal of 1 base from V and 2 bases from J, the junction contained 17 bases not matched to a gene. The V gene's germline CDR1 is SGHDN and CDR2 FVKESK. The CDR3 totals 20 residues. DNA of the CDR3: TGTGCCAGCAGCCAAGGGTTGTGGACAGGGGCGACAACGATCAACACTGAAGCTTTCTTT. Protein sequence: CASSQGLWTGATTINTEAFF.

The chain recombines TRBV28 with TRBJ1-4; D not certain. Germline CDR1 MDHEN, CDR2 SYDVKM. The V end was cut by 3 bases, the J end by 8 bases, with 13 bases between. This CDR3 is built from 14 residues. CDR3: CASSFRLQTEKLFF. DNA of the CDR3: TGTGCCAGCAGTTTCAGACTACAGACGGAAAAACTGTTTTTT.

This chain joins TRBV11-2 and TRBJ2-7; 10 bases are shared with TRBD2. V shed 1 base, J shed 9 bases, and the junction held 15 bases outside the gene matches. The CDR3 spans 17 residues. Germline lookup yields CDR1 SGHAT and CDR2 FQNNGV. The CDR3 spells CASSLAFSGGLPYVQYF. The CDR3, as DNA: TGTGCCAGCAGCTTAGCCTTTAGCGGGGGGCTGCCTTATGTGCAGTACTTC.

The rearrangement joins TRBV6-1 to TRBJ2-1; 7 bases are shared with TRBD2. Looked up from germline, CDR1 is MNHNS and CDR2 is SASEGT. The J segment lost 3 bases and the V segment lost 3 bases, leaving 5 bases of the junction unmatched. This CDR3 is built from 15 residues. The CDR3 loop reads CASSEEREVYNEQFF. The CDR3 region has the DNA TGTGCCAGCAGTGAGGAGCGGGAAGTCTACAATGAGCAGTTCTTC.

V gene TRBV9 combines with J gene TRBJ2-6, with D perhaps matching TRBD1 (6 bases). CDR1 and CDR2 (germline): SGDLS, YYNGEE. The CDR3 is 18 amino acids. Trimming cost V 4 bases and J 0 bases, with 17 bases left between them. CDR3 residues: CASSSQTGGSSGANVLTF. The CDR3 DNA follows: TGTGCCAGCAGCTCCCAGACAGGCGGAAGCTCTGGGGCCAACGTCCTGACTTTC.